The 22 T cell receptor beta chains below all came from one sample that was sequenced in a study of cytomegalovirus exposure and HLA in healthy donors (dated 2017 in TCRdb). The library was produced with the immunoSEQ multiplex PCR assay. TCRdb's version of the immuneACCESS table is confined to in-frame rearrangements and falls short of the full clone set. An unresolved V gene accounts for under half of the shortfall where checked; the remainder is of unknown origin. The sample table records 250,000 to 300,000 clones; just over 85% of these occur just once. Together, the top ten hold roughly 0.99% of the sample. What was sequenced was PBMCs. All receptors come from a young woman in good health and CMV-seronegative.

The CDR3 coding sequence is TGTGCCAGCAGTTTACACCCCACAGGTAAGAAGGAGACCCAGTACTTC. Amino acids: CASSLHPTGKKETQYF. This chain uses TRBV27 with TRBJ2-5; the D gene is possibly TRBD1 (5 bases). From germline, CDR1 is MNHEY and CDR2 SMNVEV (reference sequence). This CDR3 comprises 16 residues. Trimming stripped 2 bases from V and 5 bases from J, with 18 bases between.

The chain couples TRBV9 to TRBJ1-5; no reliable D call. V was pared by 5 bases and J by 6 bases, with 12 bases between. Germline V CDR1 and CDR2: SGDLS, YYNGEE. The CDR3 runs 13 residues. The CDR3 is CASSRLEGQPQHF. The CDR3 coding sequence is TGTGCCAGCAGTCGCCTTGAGGGTCAGCCCCAGCATTTT. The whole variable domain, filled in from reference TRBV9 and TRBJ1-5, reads DSGVTQTPKHLITATGQRVTLRCSPRSGDLSVYWYQQSLDQGLQFLIQYYNGEERAKGNILERFSAQQFPDLHSELNLSSLELGDSALYFCASSRLEGQPQHFGDGTRLSIL.

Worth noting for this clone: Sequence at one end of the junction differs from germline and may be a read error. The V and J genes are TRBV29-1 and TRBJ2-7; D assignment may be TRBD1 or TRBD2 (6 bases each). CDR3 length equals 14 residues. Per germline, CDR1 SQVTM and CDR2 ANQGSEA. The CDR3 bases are TGCAGCGTCGAAGGGGGGCAGGATAATTACGAGCAGTACTTC. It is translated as CSVEGGQDNYEQYF.

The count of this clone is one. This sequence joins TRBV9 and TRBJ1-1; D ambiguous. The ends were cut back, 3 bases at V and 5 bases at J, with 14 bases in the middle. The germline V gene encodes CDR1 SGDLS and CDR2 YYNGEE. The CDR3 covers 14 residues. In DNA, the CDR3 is TGTGCCAGCAGCGCCCCCATCTGGAGGACTGAAGCTTTCTTT. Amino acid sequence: CASSAPIWRTEAFF.

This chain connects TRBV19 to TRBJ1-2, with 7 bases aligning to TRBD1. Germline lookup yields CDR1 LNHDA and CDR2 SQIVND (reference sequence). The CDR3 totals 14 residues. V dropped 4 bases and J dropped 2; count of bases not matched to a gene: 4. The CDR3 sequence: CASSSQGVNYGYTF. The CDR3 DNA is TGTGCCAGTAGTAGTCAGGGGGTGAACTATGGCTACACCTTC.

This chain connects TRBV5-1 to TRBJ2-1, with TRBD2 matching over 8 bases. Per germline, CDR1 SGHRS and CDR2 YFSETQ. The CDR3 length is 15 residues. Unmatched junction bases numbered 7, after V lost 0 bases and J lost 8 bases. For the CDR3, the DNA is TGCGCCAGCAGCTTGGCGATAGCGGGACGCGATGAGCAGTTCTTC. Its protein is CASSLAIAGRDEQFF.

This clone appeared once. The CDR3 DNA reads TGTGCCAGGGGCAGGGACAACCAAGAGACCCAGTACTTC. Its translation: CARGRDNQETQYF. V is TRBV2 and J is TRBJ2-5; a possible D gene is TRBD1 (6 bases). The V gene lost 9 bases and the J gene lost 0 bases, with 11 bases spanning the gap. The CDR3 is made up of 13 amino acids. Germline assignment: CDR1 SNHLY and CDR2 FYNNEI. The whole variable domain, filled in from reference TRBV2 and TRBJ2-5, reads EPEVTQTPSHQVTQMGQEVILRCVPISNHLYFYWYRQILGQKVEFLVSFYNNEISEKSEIFDDQFSVERPDGSNFTLKIRSTKLEDSAMYFCARGRDNQETQYFGPGTRLLVL.

DNA of the CDR3: TGCGCCAGCAGCGTCCTCGACAGGGCGAACACTGAAGCTTTCTTT. This translates into CASSVLDRANTEAFF. The chain has TRBV5-1 and TRBJ1-1; the match to TRBD1 covers 7 bases. Germline values: CDR1 SGHRS, CDR2 YFSETQ. CDR3 length: 15 amino acids. Germline trimming cut 4 bases from V and 1 base from J; bases unmatched to any gene: 7.

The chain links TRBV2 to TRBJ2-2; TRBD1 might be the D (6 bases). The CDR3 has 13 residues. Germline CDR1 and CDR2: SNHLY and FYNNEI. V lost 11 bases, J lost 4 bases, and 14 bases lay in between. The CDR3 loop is CAGGAGVTGELFF. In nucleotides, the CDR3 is TGTGCCGGGGGAGCAGGGGTCACCGGGGAGCTGTTTTTT.

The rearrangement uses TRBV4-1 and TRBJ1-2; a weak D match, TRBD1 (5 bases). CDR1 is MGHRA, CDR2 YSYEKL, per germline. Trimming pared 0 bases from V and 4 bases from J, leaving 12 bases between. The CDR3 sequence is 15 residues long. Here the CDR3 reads CASSQEETVSYGYTF. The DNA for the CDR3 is TGCGCCAGCAGCCAAGAGGAGACAGTTAGCTATGGCTACACCTTC.

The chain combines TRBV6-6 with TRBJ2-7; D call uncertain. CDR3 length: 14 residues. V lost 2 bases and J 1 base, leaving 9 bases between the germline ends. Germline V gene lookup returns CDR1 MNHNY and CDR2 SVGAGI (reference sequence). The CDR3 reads CASSYVGSSYEQYF. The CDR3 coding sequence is TGTGCCAGCAGTTACGTCGGGTCTTCCTACGAGCAGTACTTC.

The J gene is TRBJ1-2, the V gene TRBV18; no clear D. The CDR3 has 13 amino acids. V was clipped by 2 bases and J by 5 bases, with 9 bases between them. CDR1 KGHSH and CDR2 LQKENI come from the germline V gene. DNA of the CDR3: TGTGCCAGCTCACCAGAGGGCAGGTATGGCTACACCTTC. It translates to CASSPEGRYGYTF.

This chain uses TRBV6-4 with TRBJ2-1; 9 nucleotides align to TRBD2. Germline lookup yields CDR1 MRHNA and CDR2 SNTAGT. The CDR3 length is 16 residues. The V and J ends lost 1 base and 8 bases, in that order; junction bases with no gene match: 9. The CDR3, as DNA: TGTGCCAGCAGTGACTTGGCGGGGGGGCCATTAGATGAGCAGTTCTTC. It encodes CASSDLAGGPLDEQFF.

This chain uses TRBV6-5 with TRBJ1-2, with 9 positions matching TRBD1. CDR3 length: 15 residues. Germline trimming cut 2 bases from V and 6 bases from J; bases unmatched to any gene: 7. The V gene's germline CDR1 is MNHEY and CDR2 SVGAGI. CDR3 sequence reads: CASSYGRQGVNGYTF. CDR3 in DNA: TGTGCCAGCAGTTACGGGAGACAGGGGGTAAATGGCTACACCTTC.

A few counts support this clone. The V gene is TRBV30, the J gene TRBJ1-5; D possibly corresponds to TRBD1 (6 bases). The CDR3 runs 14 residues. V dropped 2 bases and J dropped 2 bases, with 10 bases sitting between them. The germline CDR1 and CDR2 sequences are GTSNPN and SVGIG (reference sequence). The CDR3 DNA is TGTGCCTGGAGTAGGGCAGGGGGCAATCAGCCCCAGCATTTT. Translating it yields CAWSRAGGNQPQHF.

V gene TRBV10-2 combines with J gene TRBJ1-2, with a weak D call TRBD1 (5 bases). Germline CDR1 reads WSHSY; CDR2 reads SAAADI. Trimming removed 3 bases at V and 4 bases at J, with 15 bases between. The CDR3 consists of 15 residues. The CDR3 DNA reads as TGCGCCAGCAGTGATTTAAGGGGCGCAGCCTATGGCTACACCTTC. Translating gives CASSDLRGAAYGYTF.

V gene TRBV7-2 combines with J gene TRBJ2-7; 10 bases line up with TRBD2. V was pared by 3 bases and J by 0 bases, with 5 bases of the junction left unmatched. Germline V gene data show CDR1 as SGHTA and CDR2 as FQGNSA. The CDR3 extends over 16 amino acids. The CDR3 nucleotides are TGTGCCAGCAGCTTCGGACTAGCGGACACCTCCTACGAGCAGTACTTC. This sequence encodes CASSFGLADTSYEQYF.

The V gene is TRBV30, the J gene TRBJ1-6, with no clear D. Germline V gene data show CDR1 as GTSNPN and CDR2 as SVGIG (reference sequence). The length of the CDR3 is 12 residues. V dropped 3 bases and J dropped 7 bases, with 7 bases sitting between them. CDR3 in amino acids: CAWRGANSPLHF. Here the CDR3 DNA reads TGTGCCTGGAGGGGCGCGAATTCACCCCTCCACTTT.

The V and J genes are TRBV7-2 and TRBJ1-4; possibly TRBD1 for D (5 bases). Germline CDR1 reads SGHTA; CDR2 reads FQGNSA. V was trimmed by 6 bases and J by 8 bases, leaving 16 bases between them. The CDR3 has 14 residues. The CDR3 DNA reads TGTGCCAGCAGTCAGGGCCTATTGGGGGAAAAACTGTTTTTT. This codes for CASSQGLLGEKLFF. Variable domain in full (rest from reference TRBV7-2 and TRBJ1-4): GAGVSQSPSNKVTEKGKDVELRCDPISGHTALYWYRQSLGQGLEFLIYFQGNSAPDKSGLPSDRFSAERTGGSVSTLTIQRTQQEDSAVYLCASSQGLLGEKLFFGSGTQLSVL.

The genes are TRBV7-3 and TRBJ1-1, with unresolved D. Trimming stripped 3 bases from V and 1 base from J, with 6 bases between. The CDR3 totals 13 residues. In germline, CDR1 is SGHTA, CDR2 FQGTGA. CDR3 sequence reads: CASSLGQNTEAFF. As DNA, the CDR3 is TGTGCCAGCAGCTTGGGCCAGAACACTGAAGCTTTCTTT.

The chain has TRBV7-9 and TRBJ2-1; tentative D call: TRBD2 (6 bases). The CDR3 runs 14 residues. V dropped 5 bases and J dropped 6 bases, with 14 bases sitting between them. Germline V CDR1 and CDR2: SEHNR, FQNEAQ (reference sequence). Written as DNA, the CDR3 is TGTGCCAGCAGCCGTCCGACTAGTATCAATGAGCAGTTCTTC. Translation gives CASSRPTSINEQFF. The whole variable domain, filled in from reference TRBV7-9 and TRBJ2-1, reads DTGVSQNPRHKITKRGQNVTFRCDPISEHNRLYWYRQTLGQGPEFLTYFQNEAQLEKSRLLSDRFSAERPKGSFSTLEIQRTEQGDSAMYLCASSRPTSINEQFFGPGTRLTVL.

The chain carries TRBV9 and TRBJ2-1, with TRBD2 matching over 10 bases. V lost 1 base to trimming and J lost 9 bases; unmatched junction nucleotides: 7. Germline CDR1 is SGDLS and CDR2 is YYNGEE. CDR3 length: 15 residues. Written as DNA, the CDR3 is TGTGCCAGCAGCGTAAGAAGCGGGGGGGCCACTGAGCAGTTCTTC. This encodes CASSVRSGGATEQFF.